The rows below give T cell receptor beta chains drawn from one sample of a study of shared T cell receptors in the human thymus. Some clones are missing from TCRdb's copy, which holds only in-frame ones; the method was immunoSEQ multiplex PCR. The table has almost 550,000 clones, 75% to 80% seen once. The data were also submitted as part of a second study, on human thymus T cells.

The sample was thymocytes. These receptors came from a boy in the first two years of life with a congenital heart defect. CDR3s include the opening cysteine and the closing phenylalanine or tryptophan. The order of the fields is clone size, D gene, J gene, V gene, CDR3 DNA, CDR3 protein. D genes are given only for firm matches. The listing skips clone size in some rows; elsewhere it reads once, few, many or a size class.

>-|-|TRBJ2-7|TRBV7-9
TGTGCCAGCAGGAATCTAGCGAGCGAGCAGTACTTC
CASRNLASEQYF
>-|TRBD2|TRBJ2-5|TRBV30
TGTGCCTGGAGTGACCCCCGACTAGCGGGGATGGATAGGGAGACCCAGTACTTC
CAWSDPRLAGMDRETQYF
>-|TRBD1|TRBJ1-3|TRBV2
TGTGCCAGCACTGGGGACAGGGCTGGAAACACCATATATTTT
CASTGDRAGNTIYF
>-|-|TRBJ2-7|TRBV30
TGTGCCTGGGGGGACTCCCTCTCCTACGAGCAGTACTTC
CAWGDSLSYEQYF
>-|TRBD2|TRBJ2-7|TRBV15
TGTGCCACCAGCAGAGCCGGGACTAGCGGCGGAGGGAGGCACGAGCAGTACTTC
CATSRAGTSGGGRHEQYF
>-|TRBD2|TRBJ2-1|TRBV30
TGTGCCGGTGAACTAGCGGGACCCAATGAGCAGTTCTTC
CAGELAGPNEQFF
>-|TRBD2|TRBJ2-7|TRBV6-1
TGTGCCAGCAGTATGGGCGGGAGGTGCTACGAGCAGTACTTC
CASSMGGRCYEQYF
>-|TRBD2|TRBJ2-1|TRBV5-1
TGCGCCAGCAGCTCGACCACTCCTAGCGGGAGATGCCGGGGTGATGAGCAGTTCTTC
CASSSTTPSGRCRGDEQFF
>-|-|TRBJ2-1|TRBV15
TGTGCCACCAGCAGAGATTTAGGGACTCGTGGAGACAATGAGCAGTTCTTC
CATSRDLGTRGDNEQFF
>once|-|TRBJ2-1|TRBV7-9
TGTGCCAGCAGCTTCCCCTCAGGCCAGACCAACAATGAGCAGTTCTTC
CASSFPSGQTNNEQFF
>once|-|TRBJ2-1|TRBV28
TGTGCCAGCAGTTTAAGGGCCCCCCACGAGGGCTCCTACAATGAGCAGTTCTTC
CASSLRAPHEGSYNEQFF
>-|-|TRBJ2-7|TRBV2
TGTGCCAGCAGTGAACTATTCAGTCAGGACTCGAACTCCTACGAGCAGTACTTC
CASSELFSQDSNSYEQYF
>-|-|TRBJ1-4|TRBV27
TGTGCCAGCAGTCCCCCAGGGGCGGCTAATGAAAAACTGTTTTTT
CASSPPGAANEKLFF
>-|-|TRBJ2-5|TRBV6-5
TGTGCCAGCAGTGACGGGGGGCGGGGGGAGACCCAGTACTTC
CASSDGGRGETQYF
>few|-|TRBJ2-3|TRBV7-9
TGTGCCAGCAGCTTAGGCCTAGCCCTCACAGATACGCAGTATTTT
CASSLGLALTDTQYF
>-|TRBD2|TRBJ2-5|TRBV7-9
TGTGCCAGCAGCTTAGTTAACCGCCTAGCGGGAGCCCAAGAGACCCAGTACTTC
CASSLVNRLAGAQETQYF
>-|-|TRBJ2-3|TRBV7-9
TGTGCCAGCAGCTTAGGAGTAGCGGAGAACACAGATACGCAGTATTTT
CASSLGVAENTDTQYF
>few|-|TRBJ1-4|TRBV5-6
TGTGCCAGCAGCTTAGGGGGTAATGAAAAACTGTTTTTT
CASSLGGNEKLFF
>-|-|TRBJ2-1|TRBV6-1
TGTGCCAGCAGTGAATCTACGGGAGCCCTATACAATGAGCAGTTCTTC
CASSESTGALYNEQFF
>-|-|TRBJ1-5|TRBV19
TGTGCCAGTAGTATCTTTCCTGGCAGGCCGGGCAATCAGCCCCAGCATTTT
CASSIFPGRPGNQPQHF
>-|-|TRBJ2-7|TRBV18
TGTGCCAGCTCCCTAGACAGAAACGAGCAGTACTTC
CASSLDRNEQYF
>-|-|TRBJ2-7|TRBV27
TGTGCCAGCAGTTTATTACCGGGGGTCGTTCCTGTCTACGAGCAGTACTTC
CASSLLPGVVPVYEQYF
>-|-|TRBJ1-1|TRBV19
TGTGCCAGTATAAATGGGAGTGTTGTGAACACTGAAGCTTTCTTT
CASINGSVVNTEAFF
>-|TRBD2|TRBJ2-1|TRBV29-1
TGCAGCGTTGAAGATCCCCGGGGACTAGCGGGATTCTACAATGAGCAGTTCTTC
CSVEDPRGLAGFYNEQFF
>-|-|TRBJ1-1|TRBV2
TGTGCCAGCAGCCGATGGAAGGGGTACACTGAAGCTTTCTTT
CASSRWKGYTEAFF
>-|TRBD2|TRBJ2-3|TRBV2
TGTGCCAGCAGTGACGGGACGAGAGCGGGAGGAGAAAGCACAGATACGCAGTATTTT
CASSDGTRAGGESTDTQYF
>-|-|TRBJ1-2|TRBV10-1
TGCGCCAGCAGTGAGAGGACAGCCCCTTATGGCTACACCTTC
CASSERTAPYGYTF
>-|TRBD2|TRBJ2-1|TRBV4-3
TGCGCCAGCAGCCAAGGGACTAGCGGGAGGGCCGGTGAGCAGTTCTTC
CASSQGTSGRAGEQFF
>-|-|TRBJ1-1|TRBV25-1
TGTGCCAGCAACAAAACGGGGGGGAACACTGAAGCTTTCTTT
CASNKTGGNTEAFF
>-|-|TRBJ1-4|TRBV14
TGTGCCAGCAGCCAGGAAAGGCAGGGGAGTGAAAAACTGTTTTTT
CASSQERQGSEKLFF
>-|-|TRBJ2-3|TRBV9
TGTGCCAGCAGCGTAGATTACTCAGATACGCAGTATTTT
CASSVDYSDTQYF
>-|TRBD2|TRBJ2-1|TRBV5-1
TGCGCCAGCACAGCTGGAGGGACTAGGGGGGCCCTGGAGCAGTTCTTC
CASTAGGTRGALEQFF
>-|TRBD2|TRBJ2-7|TRBV30
TGTGCCTGGAGTGTACGGCGCCTAGCGGCGGTCGAGCAGTACTTC
CAWSVRRLAAVEQYF
>-|TRBD1|TRBJ2-7|TRBV11-2
TGTGCCAGCAGCCCAAACAGGGGTCCTCCCTACGAGCAGTACTTC
CASSPNRGPPYEQYF
>-|TRBD2|TRBJ2-1|TRBV4-2
TGTGCCAGCAGCTACCGAGCCATTCCGGCGGGAGTGGGGACCTACAATGAGCAGTTCTTC
CASSYRAIPAGVGTYNEQFF
>-|-|TRBJ1-5|TRBV4-1
TGCGCCAGCAGCCAAGAGCGGGGCAGCAATCAGCCCCAGCATTTT
CASSQERGSNQPQHF
>-|-|TRBJ1-1|TRBV29-1
TGCAGCGTTTCGGGGAGGCGGGGACCGACTGAAGCTTTCTTT
CSVSGRRGPTEAFF
>-|TRBD2|TRBJ2-7|TRBV30
TGTGCCTCAACGAGGGCGGGAGGGCACCCACAGTACTTC
CASTRAGGHPQYF
>-|TRBD2|TRBJ2-1|TRBV28
TGTGCCAGCAGCCGGACTAGCGGGAGAGGGGGGCACAATGAGCAGTTCTTC
CASSRTSGRGGHNEQFF
>once|TRBD2|TRBJ2-2|TRBV5-4
TGTGCCAGCAGCCCCCGGGGAGGGCGGGACACCGGGGAGCTGTTTTTT
CASSPRGGRDTGELFF
>-|TRBD1|TRBJ2-7|TRBV30
TGTGCCTGGAGCCCCCCGACAGGGGCCTACTACGAGCAGTACTTC
CAWSPPTGAYYEQYF
>-|TRBD2|TRBJ2-1|TRBV10-3
TGTGCCATCAGTGGGGCTAGCGGGTATCCCAATGAGCAGTTCTTC
CAISGASGYPNEQFF
>-|TRBD2|TRBJ2-1|TRBV27
TGTGCCAGCAGTCCGACCGGGACTAGCGGGAGTAAGCAGTTCTTC
CASSPTGTSGSKQFF
>-|TRBD1|TRBJ1-2|TRBV29-1
TGCAGCGTGGGACAGGGTCGGTCGGGCTACACCTTC
CSVGQGRSGYTF
>-|TRBD2|TRBJ2-7|TRBV20-1
TGCAGTGCTAGCCCGGGGCGGGAGGGCCCCTTC
CSASPGREGPF
>-|TRBD2|TRBJ2-2|TRBV6-1
TGTGCCAGCAGTGCGGGACTAGCGGGAGACACCGGGGAGCTGTTTTTT
CASSAGLAGDTGELFF
>-|TRBD1|TRBJ1-5|TRBV28
TGTGCCAGCAGTTTCTGGCCCGGACAGGGTCAGCCCCAGCATTTT
CASSFWPGQGQPQHF